This T cell receptor (beta chain) was identified in a study of type 1 regulatory T cells. Study context: An in vitro protocol generated T-allo10, a Tr1-enriched, alloantigen-specific CD4 T cell product.

This clonotype was seen at least ten times. Deletions cut 0 bases from V and 4 bases from J, with 8 bases between. From germline, CDR1 is SGHRS and CDR2 YFSETQ. There are 14 residues in the CDR3. Each CDR3 protein is one row after TCRdb ran MiXCR on the reads. Altogether about 18,000 distinct CDR3 sequences are present, about 9.4% being singletons, with the ten largest covering approximately 2.5%. This TCR came from a human donor in good health. The sequenced sample consisted of CD4+ T cells, either the whole sample or a sorted fraction (not recorded which). The gene calls are TRBV5-1 and TRBJ1-3; D unresolved. CDR3 protein: CASSLGSQGNTIYF. CDR3 nucleotide sequence: TGCGCCAGCAGCTTGGGTTCTCAGGGAAACACCATATATTTT.